These 23 T cell receptor beta chains originate from one sample sequenced in a study of patients and donors after allogeneic stem cell transplantation. From the RT-PCR reads, TCRdb called clonotypes with MiXCR, one entry per CDR3 protein. The sample yields roughly 960,000 distinct CDR3 sequences, about a sixth seen once. The material sequenced was blood, either unsorted or a sorted T cell fraction (not recorded which). Every receptor here comes from a human donor who was either an allogeneic HSCT recipient or a stem cell or donor lymphocyte infusion donor (not recorded which). It is not recorded whose cells these are; they may come from a transplant donor.

This clonotype was detected a few times. V and J are TRBV7-9 and TRBJ2-3, with 9 bases fitting TRBD2. The V gene end was trimmed by 3 bases and the J gene end by 6 bases; junction bases not matched to a gene: 7. CDR3 length: 15 amino acids. Germline CDR1 reads SEHNR; CDR2 reads FQNEAQ (reference sequence). The CDR3 region is CASSFGGRAKDTQYF. The CDR3 bases are TGTGCCAGCAGCTTCGGCGGGAGGGCGAAGGATACGCAGTATTTT.

The chain uses TRBV3-1 and TRBJ2-7, with a tentative D call TRBD1 (5 bases). This CDR3 is built from 14 residues. The germline CDR1 and CDR2 sequences are LGHDT and YNNKEL (reference sequence). V gave up 1 base and J gave up 4 bases, with 11 bases separating them. The CDR3 reads CASSQVRRVYEQYF. In DNA form, the CDR3 reads TGTGCCAGCAGCCAAGTTCGCAGGGTTTACGAGCAGTACTTC.

A few counts support this clonotype. V usage is TRBV6-2 or TRBV6-3 and J usage is TRBJ2-5; D assignment may be TRBD1 or TRBD2 (5 bases each). V gave up 8 bases and J gave up 1 base, with 11 bases separating them. CDR1 is MNHEY and CDR2 is SVGEGT in the germline V gene. This CDR3 spans 13 amino acids. The CDR3 sequence is CASQGRFQETQYF. DNA of the CDR3: TGTGCCAGCCAGGGACGATTCCAAGAGACCCAGTACTTC.

This chain connects TRBV20-1 to TRBJ2-7, with a possible D match to TRBD2 (5 bases). The CDR3 is 10 residues long. V lost 4 bases to trimming and J lost 6 bases, with 7 bases between them. The germline V gene has CDR1 DFQATT and CDR2 SNEGSKA (reference sequence). As DNA, the CDR3 is TGCAGTGCTATCGGGGTCGAGCAGTACTTC. The encoded protein is CSAIGVEQYF.

In its sample, this clonotype was seen a few times. The V call is TRBV15, the J call TRBJ2-7, with D unclear. V lost 0 bases and J lost 0, with 9 bases in between. Looked up from germline, CDR1 is LNHNV and CDR2 is YYDKDF (reference sequence). This CDR3 is 15 amino acids long. Written as DNA, the CDR3 is TGTGCCACCAGCAGAGATCCCAGATCCTCCTACGAGCAGTACTTC. Its translation: CATSRDPRSSYEQYF.

This chain joins TRBV6-5 and TRBJ2-7; D may be TRBD2 (5 bases). This CDR3 comprises 15 residues. Trimming left V 2 bases short and J 9 bases short, with 20 bases between. From germline, CDR1 is MNHEY and CDR2 SVGAGI. This chain's CDR3 is CASSYQSWTPSGQYF. The CDR3 DNA sequence: TGTGCCAGCAGTTACCAGAGTTGGACCCCGAGCGGGCAGTACTTC.

The chain couples TRBV9 to TRBJ2-7; D unresolved. The CDR3 has 13 residues. V shed 0 bases and J shed 1 base, with 5 bases lying between them. In germline, CDR1 is SGDLS, CDR2 YYNGEE. The CDR3 nucleotides read TGTGCCAGCAGCGTAGACCCATCCTACGAGCAGTACTTC. Protein product: CASSVDPSYEQYF. The whole variable domain, filled in from reference TRBV9 and TRBJ2-7, reads DSGVTQTPKHLITATGQRVTLRCSPRSGDLSVYWYQQSLDQGLQFLIQYYNGEERAKGNILERFSAQQFPDLHSELNLSSLELGDSALYFCASSVDPSYEQYFGPGTRLTVT.

This clonotype was seen a handful of times. This chain connects TRBV12-3 or TRBV12-4 to TRBJ1-6, with D possibly being TRBD1 (5 bases). The CDR3 is 15 amino acids. V lost 2 bases to trimming and J lost 8 bases, with 13 bases between them. The CDR3 bases are TGTGCCAGCAGTTTACGTGGCAGGGTGGATTCACCCCTCCACTTT. This codes for CASSLRGRVDSPLHF.

A few counts support this clonotype. The chain couples TRBV20-1 to TRBJ2-2; D not resolved. V gave up 2 bases and J gave up 1 base, with 5 bases separating them. The length of the CDR3 is 13 residues. Germline V gene lookup returns CDR1 DFQATT and CDR2 SNEGSKA (reference sequence). CDR3 protein: CSARKENTGELFF. In nucleotides, the CDR3 is TGCAGTGCTAGAAAAGAGAACACCGGGGAGCTGTTTTTT.

This clonotype was picked up many times. The gene calls are TRBV20-1 and TRBJ1-2; 7 bases are a match to TRBD1. Germline CDR1 and CDR2: DFQATT and SNEGSKA (reference sequence). The ends lost 1 base at V and 4 bases at J; junction bases unmatched: 0. The CDR3 runs 12 residues. CDR3 in DNA: TGCAGTGCTAGAGGGGACAGCTATGGCTACACCTTC. Encoded protein: CSARGDSYGYTF.

The chain links TRBV7-8 to TRBJ1-5, with D tentatively TRBD1 (5 bases). This CDR3 has 16 amino acids. CDR1 and CDR2 (germline): SGHVS, FQNEAQ. V was pared by 0 bases and J by 1 base, with 10 bases between. DNA for the CDR3: TGTGCCAGCAGCTTAGCGCTGGGGGGGAGCAATCAGCCCCAGCATTTT. Protein sequence: CASSLALGGSNQPQHF.

This clonotype was found a few times. The chain carries TRBV7-2 and TRBJ2-5, with 10 bases fitting TRBD2. This CDR3 region has 16 residues. V lost 3 bases to trimming and J lost 5 bases; unmatched junction nucleotides: 9. Germline assignment: CDR1 SGHTA and CDR2 FQGNSA. CDR3 DNA: TGTGCCAGCAGCTTCTCGGCTAGCGGGGGTTGGGAGACCCAGTACTTC. As protein: CASSFSASGGWETQYF.

This clonotype showed up many times. This chain links TRBV3-1 with TRBJ2-7; D gene ambiguous. The V gene's germline CDR1 is LGHDT and CDR2 YNNKEL (reference sequence). V was cut by 0 bases and J by 2 bases, with 5 bases left in between. The length of the CDR3 is 13 residues. Here the CDR3 reads CASSQDQTYEQYF. In nucleotides, the CDR3 is TGTGCCAGCAGCCAAGACCAAACCTACGAGCAGTACTTC.

The CDR3 DNA follows: TGTGCCAGCAGCCAAGATCTAGTAAGACAGACGAACACCGGGGAGCTGTTTTTT. Amino acids: CASSQDLVRQTNTGELFF. The chain is built from TRBV4-2 and TRBJ2-2; TRBD1 is a possible D gene (5 bases). CDR1 and CDR2 from the germline V gene are LGHNA and YNFKEQ. V lost 0 bases to trimming and J lost 0 bases, with 14 bases between them. The CDR3 covers 18 residues.

This clonotype was observed a handful of times. The chain links TRBV7-2 to TRBJ2-3; 9 bases align to TRBD2. J lost 2 bases, V lost 4 bases, and 10 bases had no gene match. Germline V gives CDR1 SGHTA, CDR2 FQGNSA. The CDR3 is 17 amino acids. In nucleotides, the CDR3 is TGTGCCAGCAGCTCCTGGGGTGCGGGAGGGGTCACAGATACGCAGTATTTT. This gives the protein CASSSWGAGGVTDTQYF.

This clonotype occurred a few times. The CDR3 here is CASSQLAGQGVWSNQPQHF. The CDR3 DNA is TGTGCCAGCAGTCAACTCGCCGGACAGGGGGTCTGGAGCAATCAGCCCCAGCATTTT. The V and J genes are TRBV6-1 and TRBJ1-5, with 10 bases lining up with TRBD1. The V segment lost 5 bases and the J segment 1 base; nucleotides outside the gene matches: 14. Germline V gene data show CDR1 as MNHNS and CDR2 as SASEGT. The CDR3 length is 19 residues.

This clonotype was picked up a small number of times. This chain links TRBV15 with TRBJ1-4; D remains ambiguous. This CDR3 spans 15 amino acids. V shed 3 bases and J shed 0 bases, with 8 bases lying between them. The germline CDR1 and CDR2 sequences are LNHNV and YYDKDF (reference sequence). CDR3 region: CATSRDGATNEKLFF. CDR3 DNA: TGTGCCACCAGCAGGGACGGAGCAACTAATGAAAAACTGTTTTTT. The full variable domain, its missing parts supplied by reference TRBV15 and TRBJ1-4, is DAMVIQNPRYQVTQFGKPVTLSCSQTLNHNVMYWYQQKSSQAPKLLFHYYDKDFNNEADTPDNFQSRRPNTSFCFLDIRSPGLGDTAMYLCATSRDGATNEKLFFGSGTQLSVL.

The table lists this clonotype with a few counts. The V and J genes are TRBV5-5 and TRBJ1-4; D might be TRBD1 (5 bases). V dropped 0 bases and J dropped 6 bases, with 15 bases sitting between them. The CDR3 contains 16 residues. Germline V gene lookup returns CDR1 SGHKS and CDR2 YYEKEE (reference sequence). CDR3 sequence reads: CASSLGTGTLDEKLFF. The CDR3, as DNA: TGTGCCAGCAGCTTGGGGACCGGGACGCTAGATGAAAAACTGTTTTTT.

A few counts support this clonotype. The gene calls are TRBV20-1 and TRBJ2-5; the match to TRBD2 covers 8 bases. V lost 5 bases, J lost 1 base, and 9 bases stayed unmatched. The CDR3 length is 15 residues. Germline lookup yields CDR1 DFQATT and CDR2 SNEGSKA (reference sequence). The CDR3 nucleotides are TGCAGTGCTCAACGGGGGGGCTCTATCCAAGAGACCCAGTACTTC. Translated, it gives CSAQRGGSIQETQYF.

This clonotype turned up a few times. The chain links TRBV29-1 to TRBJ2-2, with TRBD2 matching over 11 bases. The CDR3 runs 16 residues. Germline V gene lookup returns CDR1 SQVTM and CDR2 ANQGSEA. V gave up 4 bases and J gave up 5 bases; unmatched junction bases: 9. Written as DNA, the CDR3 is TGCAGCGTTGGTCGGGCTACTAGCGGGAGTACCGGGGAGCTGTTTTTT. As protein: CSVGRATSGSTGELFF.

A few counts support this clonotype. CDR3 sequence (DNA): TGCGCCAGCAGCCTGAGGATGGCCGGAAGCACAGATACGCAGTATTTT. Its protein product is CASSLRMAGSTDTQYF. The rearrangement uses TRBV5-1 and TRBJ2-3; D remains unclear. CDR3 size: 16 residues. Germline CDR1 SGHRS, CDR2 YFSETQ. Trimming cost V 4 bases and J 0 bases, with 15 bases left between them.

The chain has TRBV9 and TRBJ2-5; 9 nucleotides match TRBD1. Trimming at V came to 3 bases and at J to 5 bases, leaving 5 bases not matched to a gene. There are 14 residues in the CDR3. CDR1 SGDLS and CDR2 YYNGEE come from the germline V gene. The CDR3 sequence: CASSEQGAQETQYF. CDR3 in DNA: TGTGCCAGCAGCGAACAGGGGGCGCAGGAGACCCAGTACTTC.

The chain uses TRBV5-5 and TRBJ1-5; D unresolved. Germline lookup yields CDR1 SGHKS and CDR2 YYEKEE (reference sequence). The CDR3 contains 15 residues. Trimming stripped 0 bases from V and 7 bases from J, with 14 bases between. CDR3 residues: CASSLAAGGKQPQHF. CDR3 DNA sequence: TGTGCCAGCAGCTTGGCGGCGGGAGGGAAACAGCCCCAGCATTTT.